The clone carrying this T cell receptor (beta chain) was recorded only once. This entry is derived from a study of shared clonotypes between healthy human individuals. The table came from immunoSEQ multiplex PCR; TCRdb's copy has only in-frame clones and leaves some out. There are roughly 2,300,000 clones in the sample; less than 95% occur only once, and 0.37% lies in the top ten. Germline V gene data show CDR1 as SGHRS and CDR2 as YFSETQ. J was trimmed by 7 bases and V by 4 bases; bases with no gene match: 8. This CDR3 spans 15 amino acids. Input material: naive CD4+ T cells from PBMCs. Subset: CD45RA+ positively selected. The TCR was taken from a man younger than 35 in good health. Some clones in this sample may be carry-over from other donors' samples. The J gene is TRBJ2-1, the V gene TRBV5-1, with TRBD2 matching 10 bases. This CDR3 reads CASSKTGTSENEQFF. The DNA of the CDR3 is TGCGCCAGCAGCAAAACCGGGACTAGCGAGAATGAGCAGTTCTTC.